This is a list of T cell receptor beta chains from one sample in a study of T cells after yellow fever vaccination. Each CDR3 protein gets one entry after TCRdb re-called the 5' RACE reads with MiXCR. The profile shows hundreds of thousands of distinct CDR3 sequences, 9% to 15% of them singletons. This material consisted of PBMCs, taken on the day of the yellow fever booster vaccination. The receptors derive from a man aged 30 to 39 who received the YFV17D yellow fever vaccine. Both conserved end residues are part of each CDR3. The D gene is left open where the match is weak. For some rows the clone size is stated as once, few or many, or as a class when expanded; others skip it.

>few|TRBV20-1|-|TRBJ1-1
TGCAGTGCTAGATTAGGGGCCTCGAACACTGAAGCTTTCTTT
CSARLGASNTEAFF
>-|TRBV4-3|TRBD2|TRBJ2-6
TGCGCCAGCAGCCCAAGAATTGGACTAGCGCGGTCTGGGGCCAACGTCCTGACTTTC
CASSPRIGLARSGANVLTF
>-|TRBV21-1|-|TRBJ2-3
TGTGCCAGCACCCGAAACCCCGTGAGCGGGAGGGATTCAGATACGCAGTATTTT
CASTRNPVSGRDSDTQYF
>few|TRBV20-1|TRBD2|TRBJ2-3
TGCAGTGCTAGAGGGCTAGCGGGAGGGTCCTTAACAGATACGCAGTATTTT
CSARGLAGGSLTDTQYF
>few|TRBV20-1|TRBD1|TRBJ1-5
TGCAGTGCTACGTGGGGGCAGGGGGCAGGGCAGCCCCAGCATTTT
CSATWGQGAGQPQHF
>-|TRBV30|-|TRBJ1-6
TGTGCCTGGAGGTCGACCGTCTCACCCCTCCACTTT
CAWRSTVSPLHF
>-|TRBV18|-|TRBJ2-7
TGTGCCAGCTCCCCTTTTCCGGGGAACGAGCAGTACTTC
CASSPFPGNEQYF
>many|TRBV4-3|TRBD2|TRBJ2-1
TGCGCCAGCAGCTCGGCTAGCGGGGGGTGGGATGAGCAGTTCTTC
CASSSASGGWDEQFF
>-|TRBV9|TRBD2|TRBJ2-1
TGTGCCAGCAGCGCCTCGGGAGGGTGGTACTACTACAATGAGCAGTTCTTC
CASSASGGWYYYNEQFF
>few|TRBV29-1|-|TRBJ2-7
TGCAGCGTTTGTGAAGGGTTTGGGAACGAGCAGTACTTC
CSVCEGFGNEQYF
>-|TRBV3-1|-|TRBJ2-2
TGTGCCAGCAGCCAAGGTGGACTAACCATAGTAGGGGAGCTGTTTTTT
CASSQGGLTIVGELFF
>-|TRBV12-3/TRBV12-4|TRBD1|TRBJ2-1
TGTGCCAGCAGTTCGGGACAGGGATACAACAATGAGCAGTTCTTC
CASSSGQGYNNEQFF
>many|TRBV19|-|TRBJ2-7
TGTGCCAGTAGTCCCACTTCCGGCTACGAGCAGTACTTC
CASSPTSGYEQYF
>few|TRBV20-1|-|TRBJ2-3
TGCAGTGCCTTCATGCCGGGCTCAGATACGCAGTATTTT
CSAFMPGSDTQYF
>-|TRBV18|-|TRBJ2-1
TGTGCCAGCTCACCCGGACCACCCCGGAGCTCCTACAATGAGCAGTTCTTC
CASSPGPPRSSYNEQFF
>-|TRBV9|-|TRBJ1-4
TGTGCCAGCAGTGCTGAAGATAATGAAAAACTGTTTTTT
CASSAEDNEKLFF
>few|TRBV6-5|-|TRBJ2-3
TGTGCCAGCAGTAACACAGGGTCTAGCACAGATACGCAGTATTTT
CASSNTGSSTDTQYF
>few|TRBV20-1|TRBD1|TRBJ2-5
TGCAGTGCTTCCACAGGGGGGTCGGAGACCCAGTACTTC
CSASTGGSETQYF
>few|TRBV28|-|TRBJ1-2
TGTGCCATCTCCGTAACAACCGGAGTTCCCTATGGCTACACCTTC
CAISVTTGVPYGYTF
>-|TRBV7-8|TRBD2|TRBJ2-1
TGTGCCAGCAGCGCCCCCGGGGGGAGGGCCTACAATGAGCAGTTCTTC
CASSAPGGRAYNEQFF
>-|TRBV6-2/TRBV6-3|TRBD1|TRBJ2-2
TGTGCCAGCATCCGGGACAGGGTGAACACCGGGGAGCTGTTTTTT
CASIRDRVNTGELFF
>once|TRBV30|-|TRBJ2-2
TGTGCCAGGAGTACGGGGGCGAACACCGGGGAGCTGTTTTTT
CARSTGANTGELFF
>few|TRBV6-1|TRBD2|TRBJ2-7
TGTGCCACCGGCCCTAGCGGCCCTTACGAGCAGTACTTC
CATGPSGPYEQYF
>few|TRBV6-5|-|TRBJ1-1
TGTGCCAGCAGTTACTCGAGCAATCAGAACACTGAAGCTTTCTTT
CASSYSSNQNTEAFF
>-|TRBV20-1|-|TRBJ2-7
TGCAGTGCCAATCGTGGAGGGGGGCCCAACGAGCAGTACTTC
CSANRGGGPNEQYF
>many|TRBV7-2|-|TRBJ2-2
TGTGCCAGCAGCTCCTTTCCCGGGGAGCTGTTTTTT
CASSSFPGELFF
>-|TRBV29-1|-|TRBJ2-1
TGCAGCGTTACTGATAGCGGAGCCTACTCCTACAATGAGCAGTTCTTC
CSVTDSGAYSYNEQFF
>-|TRBV7-6|TRBD2|TRBJ2-7
TGTGCCAGCAGCTTGACTAGCGGGGACTCCTACGAGCAGTACTTC
CASSLTSGDSYEQYF
>few|TRBV5-5|-|TRBJ2-6
TGTGCCAGCAGCTTGTTTAACTCTGGGGCCAACGTCCTGACTTTC
CASSLFNSGANVLTF
>-|TRBV11-2|TRBD2|TRBJ2-3
TGTGCCAGCAGCTTGGTTTATTGGACTAGCGGGGGAGATACGCAGTATTTT
CASSLVYWTSGGDTQYF
>-|TRBV7-9|-|TRBJ2-5
TGTGCCAGCAGCCTCGCAGCGGGCTTACAAGAGACCCAGTACTTC
CASSLAAGLQETQYF
>-|TRBV29-1|-|TRBJ1-1
TGCAGCGTTGATACGGCGATGGACACTGAAGCTTTCTTT
CSVDTAMDTEAFF
>-|TRBV9|-|TRBJ2-3
TGTGCCAGCAGCGTAGGGATGGTGATTCCCACAGATACGCAGTATTTT
CASSVGMVIPTDTQYF
>few|TRBV30|-|TRBJ2-3
TGTGCCTGGAGTCGTTTAGCGGTCACAGATACGCAGTATTTT
CAWSRLAVTDTQYF
>few|TRBV27|-|TRBJ1-2
TGTGCCAGCAGTCTACAGGGACGTCTCTATGGCTACACCTTC
CASSLQGRLYGYTF
>few|TRBV7-2|-|TRBJ2-3
TGTGCCAGCAGCCCTCGGGCCGGGCATGTTACGCAGTATTTT
CASSPRAGHVTQYF
>few|TRBV29-1|-|TRBJ2-3
TGCAGCGTGAAGGGGTTTTCGGCCACAGATACGCAGTATTTT
CSVKGFSATDTQYF
>few|TRBV14|-|TRBJ2-7
TGTGCCAGCAGCCAAGTGGGACAAGGATACGAGCAGTACTTC
CASSQVGQGYEQYF
>-|TRBV9|-|TRBJ1-3
TGTGCCAGCAGCGTTTGGGGTACCTCTGGAAACACCATATATTTT
CASSVWGTSGNTIYF
>-|TRBV7-2|-|TRBJ2-2
TGTGCCAGCAGCGCTCCCGGGCTTTACGGGGAGCTGTTTTTT
CASSAPGLYGELFF
>few|TRBV5-1|TRBD2|TRBJ2-7
TGCGCCAGCAGCTTGGCCGGGACTAGCCCCAGCTACGAGCAGTACTTC
CASSLAGTSPSYEQYF
>-|TRBV4-3|-|TRBJ2-6
TGCGCCAGCAGCCCGAGTGGGACGGTCACCTTCGGGGCCAACGTCCTGACTTTC
CASSPSGTVTFGANVLTF
>few|TRBV10-1|-|TRBJ2-3
TGCGCCAGCAGTCTTGGAACCCCAAGCGCAGATACGCAGTATTTT
CASSLGTPSADTQYF
>many|TRBV29-1|TRBD2|TRBJ2-1
TGCAGCGTTACCGGGACTAGCGGTGGGCGCGATGAGCAGTTCTTC
CSVTGTSGGRDEQFF
>few|TRBV19|TRBD1|TRBJ2-2
TGTGCCAGTAGTTCCCAGGGGGTCGGGGAGCTGTTTTTT
CASSSQGVGELFF
>-|TRBV29-1|-|TRBJ2-2
TGCAGCGTAGCCTCCTCGCTGGAATTCGCCGGGGAGCTGTTTTTT
CSVASSLEFAGELFF
>-|TRBV6-1|-|TRBJ1-1
TGTGCCAGCAGCCCCCTCGACTCACCTTCCTCCAGGGCTTTCTTT
CASSPLDSPSSRAFF
>few|TRBV18|-|TRBJ2-6
TGTGCCAGCTCACGGGAGCTCTCTGGGGCCAACGTCCTGACTTTC
CASSRELSGANVLTF
>-|TRBV3-1|TRBD2|TRBJ2-7
TGTGCCAGCAGCCAGCTAGCGGGAGTTGTCCACGAGCAGTACTTC
CASSQLAGVVHEQYF
>many|TRBV7-2|-|TRBJ2-4
TGTGCCAGCAGCCCTTCTCTAGCCAAAAACATTCAGTACTTC
CASSPSLAKNIQYF
>-|TRBV7-2|-|TRBJ2-2
TGTGCCAGCAGCTTAGTTTTCAGGGCAGTGGACGGGGAGCTGTTTTTT
CASSLVFRAVDGELFF
>few|TRBV20-1|TRBD2|TRBJ2-1
TGCAGTGCACGACTAGCGGGAGGGCGGGGTGAGCAGTTCTTC
CSARLAGGRGEQFF
>few|TRBV20-1|TRBD2|TRBJ2-3
TGCAGTGCGCGCAAGACTAGCGGGGACACAGATACGCAGTATTTT
CSARKTSGDTDTQYF
>-|TRBV18|-|TRBJ2-3
TGTGCCAGCTCACCACCGTCGGGAGCTAGCACAGATACGCAGTATTTT
CASSPPSGASTDTQYF
>-|TRBV5-1|-|TRBJ2-2
TGCGCCAGCAGCGCGGGAACCATCTCCACCGGGGAGCTGTTTTTT
CASSAGTISTGELFF
>-|TRBV7-6|TRBD2|TRBJ2-5
TGTGCCAGCAAGACTAGCGAGGAGACCCAGTACTTC
CASKTSEETQYF
>many|TRBV28|TRBD1|TRBJ2-7
TGTGCCAGCAGCGACAGGGCTCGCGAGCAGTACTTC
CASSDRAREQYF
>-|TRBV6-5|-|TRBJ2-3
TGTGCCAGCAGTGACGATGTAAATACGCAGTATTTT
CASSDDVNTQYF
>-|TRBV5-1|-|TRBJ2-3
TGCGCCAGCAGCAAAGCCCAAGGCAGCACAGATACGCAGTATTTT
CASSKAQGSTDTQYF
>-|TRBV12-3/TRBV12-4|TRBD2|TRBJ2-1
TGTGCCAGCAGTTTTGCCAGCGGGAGGGCCAATGAGCAGTTCTTC
CASSFASGRANEQFF